The 26 T cell receptor beta chains presented below share a single source sample, sequenced in a study of shared clonotypes between healthy human individuals. Sequencing used immunoSEQ multiplex PCR; TCRdb keeps in-frame clones, though not all of them. The sample lists approximately 1,500,000 clones, 95% to 97% occurring once. Specimen: naive CD4+ T cells sorted from blood. Subset specified: CD45RA+ positively selected. These receptor sequences come from a man between 25 and 39 years old in good health.

The V gene is TRBV10-2, the J gene TRBJ2-2, with 9 bases aligning to TRBD1. In germline, CDR1 is WSHSY, CDR2 SAAADI. The CDR3 consists of 17 residues. Trimming at V came to 2 bases and at J to 0 bases, leaving 4 bases not matched to a gene. The CDR3 loop reads CASSERGQGANTGELFF. In DNA form, the CDR3 reads TGCGCCAGCAGTGAGAGGGGACAGGGTGCGAACACCGGGGAGCTGTTTTTT.

The chain joins TRBV18 to TRBJ2-5; D is possibly TRBD2 (6 bases). Per germline, CDR1 KGHSH and CDR2 LQKENI. Trimming shortened V by 1 base and J by 5 bases, and 20 bases separated the two germline ends. The CDR3 runs 17 residues. CDR3 bases: TGTGCCAGCTCACCACTGGTTGGCTCTAGCGTAGGGGAGACCCAGTACTTC. Translated: CASSPLVGSSVGETQYF.

The chain couples TRBV19 to TRBJ1-1; D is possibly TRBD1 (6 bases). CDR1 and CDR2 from the germline V gene are LNHDA and SQIVND (reference sequence). The CDR3 length is 16 residues. Trimming left V 6 bases short and J 0 bases short, with 17 bases between. The chain's CDR3 is CASSRGQILLNTEAFF. DNA for the CDR3: TGTGCCAGTAGCAGAGGACAGATCCTGTTGAACACTGAAGCTTTCTTT.

In its sample, this clone was seen once. This chain links TRBV10-3 with TRBJ2-2; 11 positions agree with TRBD2. The CDR3 loop spans 16 amino acids. Germline V gene lookup returns CDR1 ENHRY and CDR2 SYGVKD. V lost 6 bases to trimming and J lost 9 bases; unmatched junction nucleotides: 12. The CDR3: CAISITSGSSVWELFF. The CDR3 DNA follows: TGTGCCATCAGCATTACTAGCGGGAGTTCGGTATGGGAGCTGTTTTTT.

The rearrangement uses TRBV19 and TRBJ1-4; 9 positions agree with TRBD1. The CDR3 has 14 residues. Germline CDR1 LNHDA, CDR2 SQIVND (reference sequence). The ends lost 5 bases at V and 7 bases at J; junction bases unmatched: 5. CDR3 coding DNA: TGTGCCAGTAGTTCCGGGACAGGGCGTGAAAAACTGTTTTTT. Translated, it gives CASSSGTGREKLFF.

DNA for the CDR3: TGTGCCAGCAGCCGCTCTGGGGCCAACGTCCTGACTTTC. Translated, it gives CASSRSGANVLTF. The J gene is TRBJ2-6, the V gene TRBV11-3; D is uncertain. The length of the CDR3 is 13 residues. Germline V gene lookup returns CDR1 SGHNT and CDR2 YENEEA. The V and J ends lost 5 bases and 0 bases respectively, with 2 bases between them.

The V gene is TRBV28, the J gene TRBJ2-7; D uncertain. V gave up 7 bases and J gave up 3 bases, with 13 bases separating them. Germline values: CDR1 MDHEN, CDR2 SYDVKM. This CDR3 is built from 13 residues. In DNA, the CDR3 is TGTGCCAGCACTGAAGCCCCGAACTACGAGCAGTACTTC. As protein: CASTEAPNYEQYF.

The gene calls are TRBV30 and TRBJ2-7; 8 bases are a match to TRBD2. From germline, CDR1 is GTSNPN and CDR2 SVGIG (reference sequence). Trimming removed 1 base from V and 1 base from J; junction bases left unmatched: 0. There are 13 residues in the CDR3. The DNA of the CDR3 is TGTGCCTGGAGTGGACTAGCGTCCTACGAGCAGTACTTC. The encoded protein is CAWSGLASYEQYF.

The chain combines TRBV5-5 with TRBJ2-1; D perhaps matches TRBD1 (6 bases). This CDR3 spans 16 amino acids. Germline V gene sequence: CDR1 SGHKS, CDR2 YYEKEE (reference sequence). Deletions cut 4 bases from V and 4 bases from J, with 18 bases between. CDR3 nucleotide sequence: TGTGCCAGCAGCGAATTACAGGGTTTTAGGTACAATGAGCAGTTCTTC. As protein: CASSELQGFRYNEQFF. Full variable domain (rest looked up from reference TRBV5-5 and TRBJ2-1): DAGVTQSPTHLIKTRGQQVTLRCSPISGHKSVSWYQQVLGQGPQFIFQYYEKEERGRGNFPDRFSARQFPNYSSELNVNALLLGDSALYLCASSELQGFRYNEQFFGPGTRLTVL.

This clone was detected once. CDR3: CASSEPRTKNNEQFF. The CDR3 DNA sequence: TGTGCCAGCAGCGAACCCAGGACCAAAAACAATGAGCAGTTCTTC. This rearrangement joins TRBV7-8 to TRBJ2-1; D not resolved. Trimming pared 5 bases from V and 5 bases from J, leaving 16 bases between. Germline V gene data show CDR1 as SGHVS and CDR2 as FQNEAQ. The CDR3 has 15 residues.

The V call is TRBV7-2, the J call TRBJ1-2; D is perhaps TRBD1 (5 bases). Trimming stripped 1 base from V and 7 bases from J, with 13 bases between. The germline V gene has CDR1 SGHTA and CDR2 FQGNSA. The CDR3 has 14 amino acids. The CDR3 protein is CASSLEPGSGGYTF. The CDR3 DNA sequence: TGTGCCAGCAGCTTAGAGCCAGGGAGCGGTGGCTACACCTTC.

The chain has TRBV4-1 and TRBJ2-7; the D gene is possibly TRBD2 (7 bases). This CDR3 region has 15 residues. CDR1 MGHRA and CDR2 YSYEKL come from the germline V gene. With 0 bases removed from V and 4 bases from J, the gap between germline ends came to 13 bases. The CDR3 sequence is CASSQERGRGYEQYF. In nucleotides, the CDR3 is TGCGCCAGCAGCCAAGAAAGGGGGAGGGGGTACGAGCAGTACTTC.

The rearrangement joins TRBV6-4 to TRBJ1-1; 7 nucleotides align to TRBD1. The trim removed 4 bases at V and 4 bases at J, leaving 9 bases unmatched. The germline V gene encodes CDR1 MRHNA and CDR2 SNTAGT. This CDR3 region has 15 residues. CDR3 in DNA: TGTGCCAGCAGTGCCATGCAGGGGGGTAGCACTGAAGCTTTCTTT. The encoded protein is CASSAMQGGSTEAFF.

The chain is built from TRBV7-2 and TRBJ2-7; no definite D call. Germline loops: CDR1 SGHTA, CDR2 FQGNSA. This CDR3 has 14 amino acids. V was shortened by 3 bases and J by 0 bases, with 9 bases between the two germline ends. The chain's CDR3 is CASSLWQNSYEQYF. CDR3 sequence (DNA): TGTGCCAGCAGCTTGTGGCAGAACTCCTACGAGCAGTACTTC. Filled out from reference TRBV7-2 and TRBJ2-7, the complete variable domain reads GAGVSQSPSNKVTEKGKDVELRCDPISGHTALYWYRQSLGQGLEFLIYFQGNSAPDKSGLPSDRFSAERTGGSVSTLTIQRTQQEDSAVYLCASSLWQNSYEQYFGPGTRLTVT.

J is TRBJ1-3 and V is TRBV2, with TRBD1 identical over 8 bases. The CDR3 spans 16 residues. V lost 3 bases and J lost 1; bases outside the gene matches: 5. From germline, CDR1 is SNHLY and CDR2 FYNNEI. The CDR3 reads CASSDRGPRSGNTIYF. DNA for the CDR3: TGTGCCAGCAGTGACAGGGGGCCTCGGTCTGGAAACACCATATATTTT. Combining the CDR3 with reference TRBV2 and TRBJ1-3 gives the whole variable domain EPEVTQTPSHQVTQMGQEVILRCVPISNHLYFYWYRQILGQKVEFLVSFYNNEISEKSEIFDDQFSVERPDGSNFTLKIRSTKLEDSAMYFCASSDRGPRSGNTIYFGEGSWLTVV.

The chain uses TRBV5-1 and TRBJ2-7; 7 bases align to TRBD2. Germline-derived CDR1 and CDR2 are SGHRS and YFSETQ. The CDR3 contains 15 residues. V lost 4 bases and J lost 0; bases outside the gene matches: 7. The CDR3 region has the DNA TGCGCCAGCAGCCGTCTTGGGGGGGTCTCCTACGAGCAGTACTTC. Residues: CASSRLGGVSYEQYF.

V and J are TRBV18 and TRBJ2-4; D may match TRBD1 or TRBD2 (5 bases each). The length of the CDR3 is 15 residues. V was trimmed by 1 base and J by 0 bases, leaving 7 bases between them. CDR1 is KGHSH and CDR2 is LQKENI in the germline V gene. The CDR3 nucleotides are TGTGCCAGCTCACCACAGGGGACAGCCAAAAACATTCAGTACTTC. Translated, it gives CASSPQGTAKNIQYF.

The V and J genes are TRBV28 and TRBJ1-4, with 7 nucleotides matching TRBD1. Germline CDR1 and CDR2: MDHEN and SYDVKM. CDR3 length equals 16 residues. V shed 4 bases, J shed 8 bases, and the junction held 13 bases outside the gene matches. CDR3 nucleotides: TGTGCCAGCAGTTGGACAATAGACAGGGTGGAAGAAAAACTGTTTTTT. It encodes CASSWTIDRVEEKLFF.

The chain carries TRBV7-8 and TRBJ2-7, with D perhaps TRBD1 (5 bases). The CDR3 loop spans 14 amino acids. With 5 bases removed from V and 2 bases from J, the gap between germline ends came to 13 bases. Germline CDR1 reads SGHVS; CDR2 reads FQNEAQ. The CDR3 sequence is CASSQTELTYEQYF. CDR3 sequence (DNA): TGTGCCAGCAGCCAGACAGAGCTGACCTACGAGCAGTACTTC.

This rearrangement joins TRBV19 to TRBJ2-2, with TRBD2 identical over 10 bases. Germline lookup yields CDR1 LNHDA and CDR2 SQIVND (reference sequence). This CDR3 is built from 19 residues. The J segment lost 1 base and the V segment lost 4 bases, leaving 12 bases of the junction unmatched. The CDR3 sequence: CASSSPSSGSMGNTGELFF. The CDR3 nucleotides read TGTGCCAGTAGTAGTCCGTCTAGCGGGAGTATGGGGAACACCGGGGAGCTGTTTTTT.

The rearrangement uses TRBV5-1 and TRBJ2-1; 7 positions agree with TRBD2. V lost 1 base, J lost 5 bases, and 15 bases stayed unmatched. This CDR3 region has 18 residues. In germline, CDR1 is SGHRS, CDR2 YFSETQ. Here the CDR3 reads CASSLLTLGGSIHNEQFF. The CDR3 DNA is TGCGCCAGCAGCTTGTTAACGTTGGGCGGGAGTATCCACAATGAGCAGTTCTTC.

This clone appeared once. The chain is built from TRBV10-3 and TRBJ2-3; D gene ambiguous. Germline loops: CDR1 ENHRY, CDR2 SYGVKD. The CDR3 is 12 residues long. V gave up 10 bases and J gave up 6 bases, with 14 bases separating them. The CDR3 nucleotides read TGTGCCACCACCGAACGTGGGGATACGCAGTATTTT. Translated, it gives CATTERGDTQYF.

The V call is TRBV11-2, the J call TRBJ2-7; 9 bases are a match to TRBD1. Germline V lookup: CDR1 SGHAT, CDR2 FQNNGV. There are 15 residues in the CDR3. J was trimmed by 2 bases and V by 1 base; bases with no gene match: 3. The CDR3 reads CASSLGDRATYEQYF. The DNA of the CDR3 is TGTGCCAGCAGCTTAGGGGACAGGGCTACCTACGAGCAGTACTTC.

The V gene is TRBV4-1, the J gene TRBJ2-3, with TRBD2 identical over 10 bases. Germline V lookup: CDR1 MGHRA, CDR2 YSYEKL. After removal of 0 bases from V and 4 bases from J, the junction contained 13 bases not matched to a gene. The CDR3 has 19 residues. CDR3 loop: CASSQDRPSGSLIPDTQYF. CDR3 coding DNA: TGCGCCAGCAGCCAAGATAGGCCTAGCGGGAGTTTGATCCCAGATACGCAGTATTTT.

The genes are TRBV21-1 and TRBJ1-2. TRBV21-1 is listed as a pseudogene. CDR3 length: 11 amino acids. CDR3 region: CASTRGYGYTF. In DNA form, the CDR3 reads TGTGCCAGCACGAGGGGTTATGGCTACACCTTC.

CDR3 sequence: CASSVTSGRAPRFF. The CDR3 coding sequence is TGCGCCAGCAGCGTAACTAGCGGGAGGGCCCCGAGGTTCTTC. The V gene is TRBV5-1, the J gene TRBJ2-1, with 13 bases matching TRBD2. Germline V CDR1 and CDR2: SGHRS, YFSETQ. The CDR3 loop spans 14 amino acids. The ends lost 4 bases at V and 15 bases at J; junction bases unmatched: 10.